This T cell receptor beta chain appears in the sequencing data of a study of vaccination and CD4 T cells after COVID-19. Study-wide context: Six males and four females constituted the convalescent cohort, two of whom were Hispanic.

With the Oncomine TCR Beta short-read assay, DNA from cultured CD4+ T cells was sequenced. In TCRdb, the PCR reads were re-called with MiXCR into one record per CDR3 protein. This table holds 11,000 to 15,000 distinct CDR3 sequences, roughly 43% found once. Regarding treatment: approximately 9-day PBMC culture with coronavirus spike peptide pools or control peptides (ViraFEST assay). Antigen-specific T cell expansion with peptide pools preceded TCR sequencing in the ViraFEST approach. A few counts support this clonotype. Antigen specificity is unknown. CDR3 length equals 13 residues. Trimming took 6 bases from V and 6 from J, leaving 14 bases between them.

Sequenced material: cultured CD4+ T cells from blood. The J gene is TRBJ1-1, the V gene TRBV6-7; D might be TRBD1 (5 bases). TRBV6-7 is labeled an ORF, and its function is uncertain. This receptor was taken from a human donor with COVID-19. CDR3 loop: CASRVDTDPEAFF. The CDR3 nucleotides read TGTGCCAGCAGAGTGGACACCGACCCTGAAGCTTTCTTT.